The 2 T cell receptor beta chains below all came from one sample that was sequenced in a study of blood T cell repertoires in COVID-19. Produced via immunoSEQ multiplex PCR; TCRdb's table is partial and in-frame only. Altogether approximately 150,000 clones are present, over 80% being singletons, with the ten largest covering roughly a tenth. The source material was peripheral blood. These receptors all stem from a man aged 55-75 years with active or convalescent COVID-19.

The CDR3 sequence: CASSPTGTGGFGSPLHF. CDR3 DNA sequence: TGTGCCAGCAGCCCTACCGGGACAGGGGGATTTGGCTCACCCCTCCACTTT. The chain combines TRBV28 with TRBJ1-6, with 11 bases that match TRBD1. The CDR3 sequence is 17 residues long. Germline V gene data show CDR1 as MDHEN and CDR2 as SYDVKM. V shed 6 bases and J 10 bases; nucleotides not matched to a gene: 14.

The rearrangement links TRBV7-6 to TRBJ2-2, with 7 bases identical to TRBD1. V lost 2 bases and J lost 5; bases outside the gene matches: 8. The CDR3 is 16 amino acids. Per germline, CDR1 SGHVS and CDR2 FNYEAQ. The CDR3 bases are TGTGCCAGCAGCTTAAGCACAGGGGTGGAAACCGGGGAGCTGTTTTTT. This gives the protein CASSLSTGVETGELFF.